The T cell receptor beta chain under discussion was sequenced for a study of blood T cell repertoires in COVID-19. The method was immunoSEQ multiplex PCR; TCRdb's version includes in-frame clones alone and lacks a portion of them. Altogether roughly 180,000 clones are present, 83% being singletons, with the ten largest covering 3.5% to 4%. The sequence was obtained from a woman between 45 and 65 years old in a cohort exposed to, infected with or recovered from COVID-19 (not recorded which). The sequencing input was PBMCs or T cells enriched from blood (not recorded which).

The CDR3 reads CASSYRDRGFNEQFF. The CDR3 nucleotides are TGTGCCAGCAGTTACCGGGACAGGGGCTTTAATGAGCAGTTCTTC. The rearrangement joins TRBV6-2 or TRBV6-3 to TRBJ2-1, with 10 nucleotides matching TRBD1. Germline lookup yields CDR1 MNHEY and CDR2 SVGEGT. With 2 bases clipped from V and 7 bases from J, the junction kept 5 bases outside the gene matches. The CDR3 length is 15 residues.